This T cell receptor beta chain appears in the sequencing data of a study of cytomegalovirus exposure and HLA in healthy donors. Background on the study: In an earlier analysis, 90 million to 120 million unique TCR beta sequences were found from 150 million to 200 million T cells.

The PCR was carried out with 60 Vbeta primers and 13 Jbeta primers. Libraries were prepared by immunoSEQ multiplex PCR; TCRdb keeps only in-frame clonotypes and omits some of them. The sample consists of 150,000 to 200,000 clones, roughly 81% of them appearing once. Each donor was nominally healthy when sampled (though unrecorded immune exposures were likely). On this clone: The target antigen is unknown.

The CDR3 covers 17 residues. Germline-derived CDR1 and CDR2 are MNHEY and SMNVEV (reference sequence). V lost 6 bases to trimming and J lost 0 bases; unmatched junction nucleotides: 7. Points from the study as a whole: The CMV antigen specificity of a few CMV-associated chains was confirmed through in vitro analysis.

The sample was PBMCs. This receptor was identified in a woman aged 18-30 years in good health and CMV-seropositive. The chain has TRBV27 and TRBJ2-1; 11 nucleotides align to TRBD1. The CDR3 nucleotides are TGTGCCAGCAGGCGGACAGGGGGCGCCGGCTCCTACAATGAGCAGTTCTTC. Its translation: CASRRTGGAGSYNEQFF.